The rows below give T cell receptor beta chains drawn from one sample of a study of OX40 agonist ivuxolimab in advanced cancers. Here immunoSEQ multiplex PCR was the method, and the copy in TCRdb shows in-frame clones only, minus some. Here the sample spans 70,000 to 100,000 clones, approximately 90% being singletons. The material sequenced was CD4+ or CD8+ T cells sorted from blood, taken in a trial of the OX40 agonist ivuxolimab. The receptors stem from an adult with an advanced solid tumor such as melanoma, head and neck, liver or kidney cancer. CDR3s include the opening cysteine and the closing phenylalanine or tryptophan. D genes are given only for firm matches. Size is omitted from some rows. Given values are once, few, many or a class for expanded clones.

TGTGCCACCACAGGGGAATCCTACAATGAGCAGTTCTTC CATTGESYNEQFF TRBD1 TRBJ2-1 TRBV28 -
TGTGCCGTCGGAGGCAGGATATCCTACGAGCAGTACTTC CAVGGRISYEQYF - TRBJ2-7 TRBV28 -
TGTGCCAGCACAGGCCCGGGGATGACAGATACGCAGTATTTT CASTGPGMTDTQYF - TRBJ2-3 TRBV6-5 -
TGTGCCAGCAGTGAGGGGACAGGGGGGTACGAGCAGTACTTC CASSEGTGGYEQYF TRBD1 TRBJ2-7 TRBV6-1 -
TGTGCCAGCAGCCAGGGACTAGCGGGAAGGAATGAGCAGTTCTTC CASSQGLAGRNEQFF TRBD2 TRBJ2-1 TRBV6-5 -
TGTGCCAGCAGTTCCATGGACAGGGTGCGGGCCAACGTCCTGACTTTC CASSSMDRVRANVLTF TRBD1 TRBJ2-6 TRBV6-5 -
TGTGCCAGCAGCTTTCAGGGTTCACCGCTATCGTATGGCTACACCTTC CASSFQGSPLSYGYTF - TRBJ1-2 TRBV7-2 -
TGTGCCAGTACCCTCAGGGGTCAGCCCCAGCATTTT CASTLRGQPQHF - TRBJ1-5 TRBV19 -
TGCGCCAGCAGGAGGACTAGCGTCCAAGAGACCCAGTACTTC CASRRTSVQETQYF TRBD2 TRBJ2-5 TRBV10-2 -
TGTGCCAGCAGCTTGGGACAGTTCACTGAAGCTTTCTTT CASSLGQFTEAFF - TRBJ1-1 TRBV5-6 -
TGTGCCAGCAGCTCGGCTCATGTGCAAGAGACCCAGTACTTC CASSSAHVQETQYF - TRBJ2-5 TRBV7-9 once
TGCGCCAGCAGCGACAGGGGAGATACGCAGTATTTT CASSDRGDTQYF TRBD1 TRBJ2-3 TRBV5-1 -
TGTGCCAGCAGTTTTCAAGTAGTTGGGGCAGATACGCAGTATTTT CASSFQVVGADTQYF - TRBJ2-3 TRBV27 -
TGCGCCAGCAGCTTGGTAGGATACTACGAGCAGTACTTC CASSLVGYYEQYF - TRBJ2-7 TRBV5-1 -
TGTGCCTGGAGCGACGGGAGCTCCTACGAGCAGTACTTC CAWSDGSSYEQYF - TRBJ2-7 TRBV30 -
TGTGCCAGCAGGGGACAGGGGGCCAACGAGCAGTACTTC CASRGQGANEQYF TRBD1 TRBJ2-7 TRBV5-6 -
TGTGCCGCCCTCGACGGGTACACCTTC CAALDGYTF - TRBJ1-2 TRBV30 -
TGCGCCAGCAGCTTGGCGGGACTAGCGAGCAATGAGCAGTTCTTC CASSLAGLASNEQFF TRBD2 TRBJ2-1 TRBV5-1 -
TGTGCCAGCAGTTTAACGACCGGGGAGCTGTTTTTT CASSLTTGELFF - TRBJ2-2 TRBV27 -
TGTGCCAGTAGTTGGGACAGGGCTGTGAATGAGCAGTTCTTC CASSWDRAVNEQFF TRBD1 TRBJ2-1 TRBV19 -
TGTGCCAGCAGTTACGGGGAGACAGGGGCGGACGAGCAGTACTTC CASSYGETGADEQYF TRBD1 TRBJ2-7 TRBV6-5 -
TGCGCCAGCAGCTCGACTAGCGGGAGGGCCTCTAGGAATGAGCAGTTCTTC CASSSTSGRASRNEQFF TRBD2 TRBJ2-1 TRBV5-1 -
TGTGCCAGCAGCCACCGGGGACTAGCGGGAACCTACGAGCAGTACTTC CASSHRGLAGTYEQYF TRBD2 TRBJ2-7 TRBV4-2 once
TGTGCCTGGAGGTCGAGCTCTGGAAACACCATATATTTT CAWRSSSGNTIYF - TRBJ1-3 TRBV30 -
TGTGCCAGCTCACCCGGACAGGGGGTTATAACTAATGAAAAACTGTTTTTT CASSPGQGVITNEKLFF TRBD1 TRBJ1-4 TRBV18 -
TGTGCCACCAGCGGGTTGACTAGCGGCTCCTACGAGCAGTACTTC CATSGLTSGSYEQYF TRBD2 TRBJ2-7 TRBV15 -
TGCGCCAGCAGCCAGGGACAGGGGGCGGCCAATCAGCCCCAGCATTTT CASSQGQGAANQPQHF TRBD1 TRBJ1-5 TRBV4-1 -
TGTGCCAGCACTGCCAATTCCCATCAGCCCCAGCATTTT CASTANSHQPQHF - TRBJ1-5 TRBV6-6 few
TGTGCCAGCAGTTCCTCCGGGACGCGGGGCGAGCAGTACTTC CASSSSGTRGEQYF - TRBJ2-7 TRBV27 -
TGTGCCAGCAGTTTATCCCGGTCCGATAAGCCTTTCTTT CASSLSRSDKPFF - TRBJ1-1 TRBV27 -
TGTGCCAGCAGTTACTCTGACGCGGGAGAAACAGATACGCAGTATTTT CASSYSDAGETDTQYF TRBD2 TRBJ2-3 TRBV6-5 -
TGTGCCAGCAGCTTAGGGCGGGGAAACACCATATATTTT CASSLGRGNTIYF - TRBJ1-3 TRBV11-2 -
TGCGCCAGCAGCCAAGGCCTCGGGGAGCTGTTTTTT CASSQGLGELFF - TRBJ2-2 TRBV4-1 -
TGTGCCAGTAGTTCGTGGACAGTCCGCTCTGGAAACACCATATATTTT CASSSWTVRSGNTIYF - TRBJ1-3 TRBV19 -
TGTGCCATCAGTGAGAGGGACGTCTCCTACGAGCAGTACTTC CAISERDVSYEQYF - TRBJ2-7 TRBV10-3 -
TGTGCCAGCAGCGTCGGACTAGCGGGAGGGCCGATCGACGAGCAGTACTTC CASSVGLAGGPIDEQYF TRBD2 TRBJ2-7 TRBV5-4 -
TGTGCCAGCAGTTTATCACGTACACTGCCCTTGATCGAGCAGTACTTC CASSLSRTLPLIEQYF - TRBJ2-7 TRBV28 -